The 25 T cell receptor beta chains listed next were all sequenced from one sample in a study of human versus mouse CDR3 diversity and MHC coevolution. The table came from immunoSEQ multiplex PCR; TCRdb's copy has only in-frame clones and leaves some out. The data show roughly 80,000 clones, under 95% seen once. The sample consisted of naive CD4+ T cells from blood. Noted subset: CD45RO-negative CD62L-positive naive CD4 T cells. The receptors derive from a person aged 30 to 69 in good health.

The rearrangement uses TRBV27 and TRBJ2-2; 12 bases align to TRBD1. The CDR3 is made up of 19 amino acids. Trimming removed 2 bases from V and 3 bases from J; junction bases left unmatched: 10. Germline V gene sequence: CDR1 MNHEY, CDR2 SMNVEV (reference sequence). The CDR3 DNA reads TGTGCCAGCAGTTTAATTTTTCGGGGACAGGGGGCCGACACCGGGGAGCTGTTTTTT. It translates to CASSLIFRGQGADTGELFF.

In its sample, this clone was seen a few times. The chain links TRBV10-3 to TRBJ1-2; D is possibly TRBD1 (6 bases). Germline V CDR1 and CDR2: ENHRY, SYGVKD. With 3 bases removed from V and 6 bases from J, the gap between germline ends came to 8 bases. The CDR3 is 12 residues long. Here the CDR3 reads CAISEQGDGYTF. CDR3 coding DNA: TGTGCCATCAGTGAACAGGGTGATGGCTACACCTTC.

The chain uses TRBV7-3 and TRBJ2-1; 7 bases agree with TRBD2. The germline V gene has CDR1 SGHTA and CDR2 FQGTGA. This CDR3 comprises 13 residues. Germline trimming cut 5 bases from V and 9 bases from J; bases unmatched to any gene: 7. CDR3 DNA sequence: TGTGCCAGCAGCCCTGGGGGGGGAGTTGAGCAGTTCTTC. Translating gives CASSPGGGVEQFF. The full variable domain, rest sourced from reference TRBV7-3 and TRBJ2-1, is GAGVSQTPSNKVTEKGKYVELRCDPISGHTALYWYRQSLGQGPEFLIYFQGTGAADDSGLPNDRFFAVRPEGSVSTLKIQRTERGDSAVYLCASSPGGGVEQFFGPGTRLTVL.

This chain joins TRBV2 and TRBJ2-5; D is unclear. This CDR3 is built from 13 residues. With 6 bases removed from V and 1 base from J, the gap between germline ends came to 9 bases. Germline V CDR1 and CDR2: SNHLY, FYNNEI. In DNA, the CDR3 is TGTGCCAGCAGCCCAGATCTCCAAGAGACCCAGTACTTC. Translating gives CASSPDLQETQYF.

This rearrangement joins TRBV11-2 to TRBJ2-7, with 9 bases that match TRBD2. The CDR3 extends over 16 amino acids. Germline assignment: CDR1 SGHAT and CDR2 FQNNGV. The J segment lost 4 bases and the V segment lost 3 bases, leaving 10 bases of the junction unmatched. DNA of the CDR3: TGTGCCAGCAGCTTGGGACTAGCTGGTTCGGTTTACGAGCAGTACTTC. This encodes CASSLGLAGSVYEQYF.

In DNA, the CDR3 is TGTGCCAGCAGCTTAGTTATTAACACCGGGGAGCTGTTTTTT. This sequence encodes CASSLVINTGELFF. V and J are TRBV7-2 and TRBJ2-2; D uncertain. CDR1 SGHTA and CDR2 FQGNSA come from the germline V gene. V was shortened by 1 base and J by 2 bases, with 5 bases between the two germline ends. The CDR3 runs to 14 residues.

The chain links TRBV5-6 to TRBJ2-5, with D maybe TRBD2 (7 bases). V lost 5 bases and J 4 bases, leaving 15 bases between the germline ends. CDR3 length: 14 residues. The V gene's germline CDR1 is SGHDT and CDR2 YYEEEE. The CDR3 DNA reads TGTGCCAGCAGAGGATTGGGGGGGGCAGAGACCCAGTACTTC. Translating it yields CASRGLGGAETQYF.

V is TRBV7-9 and J is TRBJ2-2, with TRBD1 identical over 10 bases. V lost 5 bases to trimming and J lost 0 bases; unmatched junction nucleotides: 3. Germline CDR1 and CDR2: SEHNR and FQNEAQ (reference sequence). CDR3 length equals 16 residues. The chain's CDR3 is CASSPGTGANTGELFF. CDR3 nucleotide sequence: TGTGCCAGCAGCCCCGGGACAGGGGCGAACACCGGGGAGCTGTTTTTT.

The chain has TRBV28 and TRBJ1-5, with D perhaps matching TRBD1 (6 bases). Germline V gene lookup returns CDR1 MDHEN and CDR2 SYDVKM. This CDR3 has 13 residues. Trimming took off 6 bases at V and 12 bases at J, with 18 bases between the two ends. CDR3 amino acids: CASRSPGAKDQHF. CDR3 in DNA: TGTGCCAGCAGGAGCCCAGGGGCAAAGGACCAGCATTTT.

This chain joins TRBV21-1 and TRBJ2-2; no DNA check was done on the table's D call, TRBD1. TRBV21-1 is a pseudogene. This CDR3 spans 16 amino acids. The CDR3 loop is CASSKPRQGNTGELFF. CDR3 nucleotide sequence: TGTGCCAGCAGCAAACCACGACAGGGGAACACCGGGGAGCTGTTTTTT.

In this sample, this clone turned up a few times. The gene calls are TRBV28 and TRBJ1-3; 7 nucleotides agree with TRBD1. Germline V CDR1 and CDR2: MDHEN, SYDVKM. The CDR3 has 15 amino acids. V gave up 7 bases and J gave up 4 bases; unmatched junction bases: 10. Here the CDR3 reads CASTSPGQKGNTIYF. The DNA for the CDR3 is TGTGCCAGCACATCTCCGGGACAGAAAGGAAACACCATATATTTT. Full variable domain (remainder filled in from reference TRBV28 and TRBJ1-3): DVKVTQSSRYLVKRTGEKVFLECVQDMDHENMFWYRQDPGLGLRLIYFSYDVKMKEKGDIPEGYSVSREKKERFSLILESASTNQTSMYLCASTSPGQKGNTIYFGEGSWLTVV.

J is TRBJ2-7 and V is TRBV5-1, with TRBD1 matching 7 bases. CDR3 length: 15 residues. From germline, CDR1 is SGHRS and CDR2 YFSETQ. After removal of 0 bases from V and 3 bases from J, the junction contained 6 bases not matched to a gene. The CDR3 nucleotides read TGCGCCAGCAGCTTGGCTACCGGGACAGACTACGAGCAGTACTTC. Translation: CASSLATGTDYEQYF.

V gene TRBV6-5 combines with J gene TRBJ1-1; D is perhaps TRBD1 (6 bases). The CDR3 is made up of 15 amino acids. Germline loops: CDR1 MNHEY, CDR2 SVGAGI. V was cut by 4 bases and J by 4 bases, with 16 bases left in between. For the CDR3, the DNA is TGTGCCAGCAGTTGGGTCTTGGGAGGGGGCACTGAAGCTTTCTTT. Translation gives CASSWVLGGGTEAFF.

The chain has TRBV30 and TRBJ1-5; 7 nucleotides align to TRBD1. With 2 bases clipped from V and 7 bases from J, the junction kept 2 bases outside the gene matches. Germline CDR1 reads GTSNPN; CDR2 reads SVGIG (reference sequence). The CDR3 covers 12 residues. CDR3 DNA: TGTGCCTGGAGTCCAGGGGGGCAGCCCCAGCATTTT. Its translation: CAWSPGGQPQHF.

This clone was found a few times. The J gene is TRBJ1-2, the V gene TRBV19; D not resolved. Germline CDR1 LNHDA, CDR2 SQIVND (reference sequence). This CDR3 contains 14 residues. The germline V and J ends were trimmed by 0 bases and 5 bases, with 10 bases remaining between them. For the CDR3, the DNA is TGTGCCAGTAGTATAGATCGAGGCAATTATGGCTACACCTTC. Amino acids: CASSIDRGNYGYTF.

The chain is built from TRBV28 and TRBJ2-2; the D gene is possibly TRBD1 (7 bases). The V gene's germline CDR1 is MDHEN and CDR2 SYDVKM. V lost 6 bases to trimming and J lost 6 bases, with 17 bases between them. This CDR3 is built from 15 residues. The CDR3 loop reads CASREEGARSGELFF. CDR3 in DNA: TGTGCCAGCAGAGAGGAGGGGGCAAGGTCCGGGGAGCTGTTTTTT.

The chain uses TRBV5-1 and TRBJ2-7; the match to TRBD1 covers 8 bases. Germline loops: CDR1 SGHRS, CDR2 YFSETQ. After removal of 0 bases from V and 5 bases from J, the junction contained 4 bases not matched to a gene. This CDR3 has 14 amino acids. The CDR3 loop reads CASSLGTGRHEQYF. Written as DNA, the CDR3 is TGCGCCAGCAGCTTGGGGACAGGGAGGCACGAGCAGTACTTC. The whole variable domain, filled in from reference TRBV5-1 and TRBJ2-7, reads KAGVTQTPRYLIKTRGQQVTLSCSPISGHRSVSWYQQTPGQGLQFLFEYFSETQRNKGNFPGRFSGRQFSNSRSEMNVSTLELGDSALYLCASSLGTGRHEQYFGPGTRLTVT.

The chain carries TRBV5-4 and TRBJ2-3; D may be TRBD2 (5 bases). In germline, CDR1 is SGHNT, CDR2 YYREEE (reference sequence). This CDR3 has 16 amino acids. V gave up 5 bases and J gave up 2 bases, with 18 bases separating them. The chain's CDR3 is CASSGTRKGATDTQYF. The CDR3 DNA reads as TGTGCCAGCAGTGGAACAAGAAAGGGAGCCACAGATACGCAGTATTTT. The complete variable domain, with remaining parts taken from reference TRBV5-4 and TRBJ2-3, reads ETGVTQSPTHLIKTRGQQVTLRCSSQSGHNTVSWYQQALGQGPQFIFQYYREEENGRGNFPPRFSGLQFPNYSSELNVNALELDDSALYLCASSGTRKGATDTQYFGPGTRLTVL.

The rearrangement uses TRBV5-4 and TRBJ1-3; tentatively, D is TRBD1 (6 bases). The germline gives CDR1 SGHNT, CDR2 YYREEE (reference sequence). This CDR3 contains 16 residues. The V end lost 5 bases, the J end lost 0 bases, and 15 bases lay between the germline ends. The CDR3 reads CASSLGGGSSGNTIYF. The CDR3 nucleotides read TGTGCCAGCAGTCTCGGCGGGGGCTCCTCTGGAAACACCATATATTTT.

The chain is built from TRBV4-1 and TRBJ2-1; TRBD2 might be the D (6 bases). V gave up 4 bases and J gave up 6 bases, with 22 bases separating them. The germline gives CDR1 MGHRA, CDR2 YSYEKL. The CDR3 has 17 amino acids. This chain's CDR3 is CASSRRASGLEFNEQFF. CDR3 nucleotides: TGCGCCAGCAGCCGCCGAGCCTCGGGACTGGAGTTCAATGAGCAGTTCTTC.

V and J are TRBV28 and TRBJ1-3, with D hard to call. This CDR3 has 16 residues. CDR1 and CDR2 (germline): MDHEN, SYDVKM. The V end was cut by 5 bases, the J end by 1 base, with 15 bases between. In DNA, the CDR3 is TGTGCCAGCAGTCTACTCTGGACTGCTTCTGGAAACACCATATATTTT. Protein product: CASSLLWTASGNTIYF.

CDR3 DNA: TGTGCCATCAGTCCAGTTTTAGGGCAGGGGGCTGAAGCTTTCTTT. Translation gives CAISPVLGQGAEAFF. The chain carries TRBV10-3 and TRBJ1-1; 7 bases are shared with TRBD1. The V and J ends lost 5 bases and 6 bases, in that order; junction bases with no gene match: 12. CDR3 size: 15 residues. The V gene's germline CDR1 is ENHRY and CDR2 SYGVKD.

CDR3 bases: TGCGCCAGCAGCTTGGGTTGGACAGCCGATAATTCACCCCTCCACTTT. Its translation is CASSLGWTADNSPLHF. This chain connects TRBV5-1 to TRBJ1-6; weak D call: TRBD1 (6 bases). Germline CDR1 reads SGHRS; CDR2 reads YFSETQ. The V end lost 0 bases, the J end lost 5 bases, and 12 bases lay between the germline ends. This CDR3 contains 16 residues. The whole variable domain, remainder taken from reference TRBV5-1 and TRBJ1-6, is KAGVTQTPRYLIKTRGQQVTLSCSPISGHRSVSWYQQTPGQGLQFLFEYFSETQRNKGNFPGRFSGRQFSNSRSEMNVSTLELGDSALYLCASSLGWTADNSPLHFGNGTRLTVT.

The rearrangement uses TRBV10-2 and TRBJ2-5; weak D call: TRBD2 (6 bases). V was pared by 4 bases and J by 2 bases, with 8 bases between. The CDR3 contains 13 residues. Germline V gene data show CDR1 as WSHSY and CDR2 as SAAADI. The CDR3 DNA is TGCGCCAGCAGTGTAGCGGTACAAGAGACCCAGTACTTC. It yields the protein CASSVAVQETQYF.

V usage is TRBV7-6 and J usage is TRBJ2-4, with 8 bases fitting TRBD1. J was trimmed by 8 bases and V by 4 bases; bases with no gene match: 7. The CDR3 loop spans 14 amino acids. Germline loops: CDR1 SGHVS, CDR2 FNYEAQ. The CDR3 DNA reads as TGTGCCAGCAGCTCGCAGGGGGCTCAGGACATTCAGTACTTC. This translates into CASSSQGAQDIQYF.